This TCR beta chain was recovered during a study of T cell responses to AZD1222 COVID-19 vaccine (dated by TCRdb to the early 2020s). Describing the broader study: AZD1222 recipients with second doses at about 4 weeks or about 12 weeks were pooled, because spike-specific TCR depth and breadth did not differ between schedules. TCR sequencing covered over 230 trial participants: 200 to 220 given two doses of AZD1222 and 26 given two doses of MenACWY control vaccine. Enrollment into the trials was organized by age into subgroups of 18-55, 56-69 and 70-plus years, and those subgroups contained roughly 150, 30 and 60 TCR-sequenced participants, respectively.

The CDR3 regions of human TCRbeta chains were subjected to immunosequencing. The study's processing was this. Repertoire TCRs were matched against a reference library of SARS-CoV-2-specific TCRs generated with the MIRA antigen-specificity platform. Breadth was defined as the fraction of unique TCRs that were SARS-CoV-2-associated, and depth was defined as the fraction of total T cells that were SARS-CoV-2-associated. Each spike-specific TCR was assigned to its reactive spike region and to a CD4 or CD8 class using the MIRA data. Log10-transformed breadth and depth values were compared by one-way ANOVA with Sidak's multiple comparisons tests. TCRdb retrieved this table from immuneACCESS and kept in-frame rearrangements only. Not all clones are present; in checked studies, unresolved V genes account for under half, and no reason is known for the remainder. V and J calls and clone size come straight from that table; D and trimming were deduced from the DNA. A total of 140,000 to 150,000 clones appear in this sample, over 75% of them only once. The ten largest make up more than 7% of the sample.

Concerning this clone: Its antigen is not yet known. Base qualities were left out, and no much larger clone turns up one base away.

Overall study results and their limits: After two AZD1222 doses, both the breadth and the depth of spike-specific TCRs were significantly higher than at day 0 and than in MenACWY recipients. In the small 56-69-year group, the increase in depth fell short of significance, most likely because of low power. Only five to seven AZD1222 recipients were SARS-CoV-2 seropositive at baseline, limiting conclusions about previously exposed vaccinees. CD4 TCRs associated with the vaccine covered the entire spike protein, and the dominant responses were in regions 160-218 and 743-854. Participants were mostly white British and included more females than males, and it was suggested by the authors that clonal diversity may have been underestimated. Reportedly, almost half of the unique spike-specific TCRs recognized epitopes lying outside the regions that are mutated in the B.1.351 and B.1.1.7 variants. No day 14 peak-response samples were available, so repertoires were characterized only after the peak T cell response.

V loses 0 bases at its end and J loses 4 bases; junction bases beyond the gene matches: 7. CDR1 and CDR2, looked up from the germline V gene, are KGHSH and LQKENI. The CDR3, cysteine through phenylalanine, is 16 amino acids long. The retained sequence is limited to the CDR3, 48 bases, with the frame set at the first base. Reading the label with the study, this specimen's time point is: baseline before first vaccination. Vaccinee samples came from UK trials COV001 and COV002, including a single-blind randomized controlled phase 2/3 trial of AZD1222 (ChAdOx1 nCoV-19) in healthy adults. For TCRbeta chain sequencing, PBMC samples from trial participants were taken at day 0 and at day 28 after the second dose.

Here the sequenced sample was peripheral blood, taken on day 0 of AZD1222 vaccination. The rearrangement joined TRBV18 to TRBJ2-7; a stretch of 9 junction bases matches TRBD2. The clonotype was recovered from an adult in good health. The nucleotide sequence is given as TGTGCCAGCTCACCACCTACGTCTAGCGGGGCATACGAGCAGTACTTC. Its coded protein is CASSPPTSSGAYEQYF.